This T cell receptor beta chain was identified in a study of cytomegalovirus exposure and HLA in healthy donors. Details on this clone: What it recognizes is unknown.

Study-wide results and caveats: Excluded: some indistinguishable V segments such as TRBV6-2 and TRBV6-3. Analyses of presence and absence presupposed an approximately uniform sequencing depth across donors. Immune exposure was documented only through CMV serostatus.

Germline V lookup: CDR1 SGHDT, CDR2 YYEEEE. The CDR3 sequence is 15 residues long. 60 Vbeta and 13 Jbeta primers were used in PCR. Sequenced by immunoSEQ multiplex PCR; TCRdb stores in-frame clones only, minus some. The listing contains approximately 170,000 clones. Donors likely had unrecorded immune exposures despite being nominally healthy when sampled. The sample comprised PBMCs. The rearrangement uses TRBV5-6 and TRBJ2-5, with 7 bases identical to TRBD1. The J call may be faulty, since TRBJ2-7 better matches the DNA end. The source of this sequence is a woman aged 18-29 years in good health and CMV-seropositive. DNA of the CDR3: TGTGCCAGCAGCCGCATAAGGACAGGAGACTACGAGCAGTACTTC. Translation gives CASSRIRTGDYEQYF.